This T cell receptor (beta chain) was obtained from a study of T cell changes during pregnancy in multiple sclerosis. Profiled with immunoSEQ multiplex PCR; TCRdb holds only in-frame clones, not every one. Counted here are some 95,000 clones, approximately 92% occurring once; the ten biggest clones make up around 2.7%. CDR1 and CDR2 from the germline V gene are KGHSH and LQKENI. V dropped 2 bases and J dropped 3 bases, with 12 bases sitting between them. The CDR3 runs to 15 residues. This specimen consisted of peripheral blood, obtained in the first trimester of pregnancy. This receptor was obtained from a female donor with multiple sclerosis, enrolled in a pregnancy study. V and J are TRBV18 and TRBJ2-3; D is perhaps TRBD1 (6 bases). In DNA form, the CDR3 reads TGTGCCAGCTCACCAACAGGGCCCCCAACAGATACGCAGTATTTT. As protein: CASSPTGPPTDTQYF.